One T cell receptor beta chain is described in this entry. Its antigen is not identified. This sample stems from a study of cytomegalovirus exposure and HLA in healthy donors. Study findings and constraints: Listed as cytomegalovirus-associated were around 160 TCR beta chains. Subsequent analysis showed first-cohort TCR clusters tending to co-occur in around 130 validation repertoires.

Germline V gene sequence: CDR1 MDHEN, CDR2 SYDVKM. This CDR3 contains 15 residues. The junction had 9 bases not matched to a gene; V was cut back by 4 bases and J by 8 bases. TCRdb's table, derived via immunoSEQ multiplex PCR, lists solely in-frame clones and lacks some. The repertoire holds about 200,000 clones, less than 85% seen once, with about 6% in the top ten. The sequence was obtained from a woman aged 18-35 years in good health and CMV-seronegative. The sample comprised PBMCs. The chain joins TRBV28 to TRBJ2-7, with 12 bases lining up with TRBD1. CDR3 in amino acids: CASSSPGQGAGKQYF. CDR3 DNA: TGTGCCAGCAGTTCGCCGGGACAGGGGGCTGGTAAGCAGTACTTC.